This T cell receptor (beta chain) was observed in a study of CD8 T cells in ankylosing spondylitis. Unmatched junction bases numbered 8, after V lost 1 base and J lost 7 bases. This CDR3 comprises 15 residues. Per germline, CDR1 DFQATT and CDR2 SNEGSKA (reference sequence). Ten or more counts support this clonotype. A single record per CDR3 protein comes from TCRdb applying MiXCR to the 5' RACE reads. The repertoire consists of 180,000 or so distinct CDR3 sequences, with 11% occurring once and the leading ten covering roughly 29%. The sequenced material came from blood, either unsorted or a sorted T cell fraction (not recorded which). The TCR was taken from a male donor with ankylosing spondylitis or in good health (not recorded which). The J gene is TRBJ2-5, the V gene TRBV20-1, with 11 bases identical to TRBD2. The CDR3 nucleotides read TGCAGTGCTAGAGCAGGGACTAGCGGACGGGCGACCCAGTACTTC. Amino acid sequence: CSARAGTSGRATQYF.